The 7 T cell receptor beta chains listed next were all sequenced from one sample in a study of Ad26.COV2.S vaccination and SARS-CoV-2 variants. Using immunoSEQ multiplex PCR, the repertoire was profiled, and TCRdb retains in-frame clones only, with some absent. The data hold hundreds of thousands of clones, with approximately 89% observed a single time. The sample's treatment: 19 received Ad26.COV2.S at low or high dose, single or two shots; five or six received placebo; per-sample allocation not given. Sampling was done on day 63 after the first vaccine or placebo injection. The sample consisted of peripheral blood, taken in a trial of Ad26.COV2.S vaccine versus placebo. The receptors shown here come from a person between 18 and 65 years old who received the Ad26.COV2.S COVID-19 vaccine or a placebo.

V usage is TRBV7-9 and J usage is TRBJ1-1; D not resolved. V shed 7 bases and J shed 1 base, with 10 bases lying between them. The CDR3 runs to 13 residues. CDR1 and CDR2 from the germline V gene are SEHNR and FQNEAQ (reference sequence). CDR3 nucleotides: TGTGCCAGCATGGGAAACACGAACACTGAAGCTTTCTTT. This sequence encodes CASMGNTNTEAFF.

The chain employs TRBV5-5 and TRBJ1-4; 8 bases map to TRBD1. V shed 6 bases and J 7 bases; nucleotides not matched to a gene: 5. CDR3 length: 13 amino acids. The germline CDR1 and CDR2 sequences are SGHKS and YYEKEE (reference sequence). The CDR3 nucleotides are TGTGCCAGCATGCTACAGGGGGTTGAAAAACTGTTTTTT. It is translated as CASMLQGVEKLFF.

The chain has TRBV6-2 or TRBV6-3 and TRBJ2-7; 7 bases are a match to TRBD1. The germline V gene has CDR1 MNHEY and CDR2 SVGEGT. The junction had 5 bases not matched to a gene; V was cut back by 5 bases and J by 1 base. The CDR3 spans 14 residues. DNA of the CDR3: TGTGCCAGCAGTGTCAGGGGACAGTCCTACGAGCAGTACGTC. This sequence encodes CASSVRGQSYEQYV.

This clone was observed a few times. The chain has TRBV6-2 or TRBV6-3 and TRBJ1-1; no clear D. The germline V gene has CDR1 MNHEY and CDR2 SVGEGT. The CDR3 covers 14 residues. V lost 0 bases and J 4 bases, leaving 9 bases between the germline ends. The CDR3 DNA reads TGTGCCAGCAGTTACTCCCAGTTTAGCACTGAAGCTTTCTTT. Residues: CASSYSQFSTEAFF.

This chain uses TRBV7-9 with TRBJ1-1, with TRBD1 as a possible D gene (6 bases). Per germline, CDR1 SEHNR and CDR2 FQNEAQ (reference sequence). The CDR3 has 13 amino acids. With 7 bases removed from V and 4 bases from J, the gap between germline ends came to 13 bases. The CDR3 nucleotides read TGTGCCAGCAAACCGGGACAAGTCACTGAAGCTTTCTTT. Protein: CASKPGQVTEAFF.

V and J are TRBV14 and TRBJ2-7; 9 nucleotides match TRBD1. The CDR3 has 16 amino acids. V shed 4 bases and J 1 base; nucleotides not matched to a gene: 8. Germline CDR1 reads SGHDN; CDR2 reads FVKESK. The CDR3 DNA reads TGTGCCAGCAGCCTGATACCGGGACAGGGATCCTACGAGCAGTACTTC. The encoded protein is CASSLIPGQGSYEQYF.

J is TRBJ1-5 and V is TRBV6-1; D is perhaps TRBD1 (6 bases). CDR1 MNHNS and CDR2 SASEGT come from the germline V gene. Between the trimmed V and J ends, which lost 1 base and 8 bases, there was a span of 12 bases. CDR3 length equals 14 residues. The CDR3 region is CASSEGNRAEPQHF. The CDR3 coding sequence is TGTGCCAGCAGTGAAGGGAACAGGGCTGAGCCCCAGCATTTT.